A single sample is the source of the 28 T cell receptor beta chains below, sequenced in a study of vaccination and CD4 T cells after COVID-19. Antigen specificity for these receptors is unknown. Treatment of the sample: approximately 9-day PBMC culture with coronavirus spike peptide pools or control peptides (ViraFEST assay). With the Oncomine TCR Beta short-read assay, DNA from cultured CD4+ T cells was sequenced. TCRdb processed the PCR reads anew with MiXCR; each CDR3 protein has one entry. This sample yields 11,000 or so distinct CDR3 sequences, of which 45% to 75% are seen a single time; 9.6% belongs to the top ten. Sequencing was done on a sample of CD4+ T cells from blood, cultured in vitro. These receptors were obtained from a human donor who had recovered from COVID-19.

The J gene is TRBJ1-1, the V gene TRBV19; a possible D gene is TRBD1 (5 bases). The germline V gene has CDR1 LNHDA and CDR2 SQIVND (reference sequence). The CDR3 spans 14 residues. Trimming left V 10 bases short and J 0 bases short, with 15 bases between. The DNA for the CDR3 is TGTGCCAATTCAGCGGGGGTCATGAACACTGAAGCTTTCTTT. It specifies CANSAGVMNTEAFF. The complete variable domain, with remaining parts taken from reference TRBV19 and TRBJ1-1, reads DGGITQSPKYLFRKEGQNVTLSCEQNLNHDAMYWYRQDPGQGLRLIYYSQIVNDFQKGDIAEGYSVSREKKESFPLTVTSAQKNPTAFYLCANSAGVMNTEAFFGQGTRLTVV.

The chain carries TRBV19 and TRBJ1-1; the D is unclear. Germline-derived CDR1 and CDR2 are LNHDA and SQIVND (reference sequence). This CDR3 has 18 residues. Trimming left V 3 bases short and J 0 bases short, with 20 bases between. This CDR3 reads CASSIVSLFGRMNTEAFF. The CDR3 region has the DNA TGTGCCAGTAGTATCGTCTCTCTGTTCGGGCGGATGAACACTGAAGCTTTCTTT.

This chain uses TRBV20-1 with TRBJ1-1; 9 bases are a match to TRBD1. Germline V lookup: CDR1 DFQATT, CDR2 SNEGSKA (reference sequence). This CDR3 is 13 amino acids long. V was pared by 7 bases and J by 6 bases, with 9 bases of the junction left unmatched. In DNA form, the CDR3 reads TGCAGTGAAGCCGGGACAGGGACTGCTGAAGCTTTCTTT. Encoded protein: CSEAGTGTAEAFF.

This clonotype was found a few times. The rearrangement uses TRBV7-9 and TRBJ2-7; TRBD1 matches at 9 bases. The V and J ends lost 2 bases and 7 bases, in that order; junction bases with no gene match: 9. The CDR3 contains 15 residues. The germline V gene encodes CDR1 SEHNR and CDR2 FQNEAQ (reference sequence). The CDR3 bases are TGTGCCAGCAGCTTACCGGGACAGGGATTAGGAGAGCAGTACTTC. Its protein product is CASSLPGQGLGEQYF.

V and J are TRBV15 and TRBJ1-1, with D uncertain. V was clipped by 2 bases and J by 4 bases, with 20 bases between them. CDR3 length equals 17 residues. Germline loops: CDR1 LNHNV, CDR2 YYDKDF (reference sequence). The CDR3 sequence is CATSRYSLPWVLTEAFF. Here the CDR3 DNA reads TGTGCCACCAGCAGATACTCCCTCCCGTGGGTGCTCACTGAAGCTTTCTTT.

The CDR3 loop is CASSPIGGIPPGYTF. Written as DNA, the CDR3 is TGTGCCAGCAGTCCCATAGGGGGTATCCCCCCTGGCTACACCTTC. The V call is TRBV28, the J call TRBJ1-2; weak D call: TRBD1 (6 bases). Germline V lookup: CDR1 MDHEN, CDR2 SYDVKM. The CDR3 covers 15 residues. Trimming removed 5 bases from V and 7 bases from J, with 20 bases in between.

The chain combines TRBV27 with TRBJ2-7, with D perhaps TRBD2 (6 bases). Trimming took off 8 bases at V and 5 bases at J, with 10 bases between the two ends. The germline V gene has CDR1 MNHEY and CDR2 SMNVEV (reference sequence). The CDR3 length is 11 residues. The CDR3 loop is CASGRSNEQYF. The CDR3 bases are TGTGCCAGCGGGAGGTCGAACGAGCAGTACTTC.

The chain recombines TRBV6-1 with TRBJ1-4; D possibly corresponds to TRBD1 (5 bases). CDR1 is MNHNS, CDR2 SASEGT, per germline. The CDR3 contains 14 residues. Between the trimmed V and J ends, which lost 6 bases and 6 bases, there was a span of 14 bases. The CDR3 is CASRDTGNDEKLFF. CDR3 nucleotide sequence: TGTGCCAGCAGGGACACTGGAAATGATGAAAAACTGTTTTTT.

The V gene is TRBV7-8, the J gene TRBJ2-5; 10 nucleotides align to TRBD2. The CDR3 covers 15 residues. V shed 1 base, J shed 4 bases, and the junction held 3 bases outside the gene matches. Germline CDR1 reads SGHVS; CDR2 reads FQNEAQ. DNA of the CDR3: TGTGCCAGCAGCTTAGTCAGCGGGAGGGGAGAGACCCAGTACTTC. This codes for CASSLVSGRGETQYF.

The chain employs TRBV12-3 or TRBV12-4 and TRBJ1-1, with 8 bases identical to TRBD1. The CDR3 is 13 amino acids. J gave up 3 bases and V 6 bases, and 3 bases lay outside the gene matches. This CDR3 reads CASRLTGDTEAFF. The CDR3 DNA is TGTGCCAGCAGACTGACAGGGGACACTGAAGCTTTCTTT.

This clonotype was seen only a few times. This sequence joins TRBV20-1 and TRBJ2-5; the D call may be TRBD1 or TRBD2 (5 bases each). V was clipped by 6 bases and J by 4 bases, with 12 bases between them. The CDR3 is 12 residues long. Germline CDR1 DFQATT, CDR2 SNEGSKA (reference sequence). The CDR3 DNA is TGCAGTGCGAGGACCGGGGCAGAGACCCAGTACTTC. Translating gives CSARTGAETQYF.

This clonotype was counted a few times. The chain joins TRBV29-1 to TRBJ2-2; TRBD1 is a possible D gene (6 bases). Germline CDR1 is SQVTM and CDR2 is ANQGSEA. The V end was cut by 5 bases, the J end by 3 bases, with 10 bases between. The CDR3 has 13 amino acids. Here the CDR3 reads CSVHRTDTGELFF. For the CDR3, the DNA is TGCAGCGTTCACAGGACAGACACCGGGGAGCTGTTTTTT.

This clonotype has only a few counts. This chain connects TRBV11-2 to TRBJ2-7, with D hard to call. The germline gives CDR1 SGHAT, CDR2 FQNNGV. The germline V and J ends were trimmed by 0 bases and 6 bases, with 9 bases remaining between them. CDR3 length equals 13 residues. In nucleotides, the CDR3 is TGTGCCAGCAGCTTAGAGTTGGGGATCGAGCAGTACTTC. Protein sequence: CASSLELGIEQYF.

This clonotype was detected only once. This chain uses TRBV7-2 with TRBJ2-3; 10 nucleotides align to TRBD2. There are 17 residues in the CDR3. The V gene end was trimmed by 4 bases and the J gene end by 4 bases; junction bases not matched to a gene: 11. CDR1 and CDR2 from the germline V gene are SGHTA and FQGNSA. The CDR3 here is CASSSPSGRGRADTQYF. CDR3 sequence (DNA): TGTGCCAGCAGCTCCCCTAGCGGGAGAGGGAGGGCAGATACGCAGTATTTT.

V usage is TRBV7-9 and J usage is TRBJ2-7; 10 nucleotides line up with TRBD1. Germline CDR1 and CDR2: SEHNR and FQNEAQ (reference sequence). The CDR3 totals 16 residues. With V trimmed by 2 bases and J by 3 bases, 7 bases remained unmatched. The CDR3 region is CASSLWYGTGVYEQYF. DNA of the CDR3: TGTGCCAGCAGCTTATGGTACGGGACAGGGGTCTACGAGCAGTACTTC.

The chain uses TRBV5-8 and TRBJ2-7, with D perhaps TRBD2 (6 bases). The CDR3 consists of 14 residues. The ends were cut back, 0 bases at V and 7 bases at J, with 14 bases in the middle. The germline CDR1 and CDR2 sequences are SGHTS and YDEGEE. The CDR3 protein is CASSLVLAAGEQYF. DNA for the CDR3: TGTGCCAGCAGCTTGGTTTTAGCGGCTGGGGAGCAGTACTTC.

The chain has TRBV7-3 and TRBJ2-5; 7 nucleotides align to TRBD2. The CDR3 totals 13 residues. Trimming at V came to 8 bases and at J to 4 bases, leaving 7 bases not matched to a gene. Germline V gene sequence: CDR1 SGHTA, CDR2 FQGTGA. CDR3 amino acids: CASGRAAGETQYF. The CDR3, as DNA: TGTGCCAGCGGGAGGGCTGCTGGAGAGACCCAGTACTTC.

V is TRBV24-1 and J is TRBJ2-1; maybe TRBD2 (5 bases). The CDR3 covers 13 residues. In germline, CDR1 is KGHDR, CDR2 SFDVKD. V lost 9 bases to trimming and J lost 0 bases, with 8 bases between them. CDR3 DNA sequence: TGTGCCACCCGAGGGAGCTCCTACAATGAGCAGTTCTTC. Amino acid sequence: CATRGSSYNEQFF.

CDR3 in amino acids: CAWRYARGRGMDTQYF. CDR3 sequence (DNA): TGTGCCTGGAGGTACGCTCGGGGACGGGGTATGGATACGCAGTATTTT. The chain couples TRBV30 to TRBJ2-3; tentatively, D is TRBD1 or TRBD2 (5 bases each). The CDR3 contains 16 residues. V was cut by 3 bases and J by 6 bases, with 22 bases left in between. From germline, CDR1 is GTSNPN and CDR2 SVGIG (reference sequence).

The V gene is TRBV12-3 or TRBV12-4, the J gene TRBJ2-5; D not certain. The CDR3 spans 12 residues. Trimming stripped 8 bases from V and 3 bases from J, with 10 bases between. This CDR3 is CASGKWKETQYF. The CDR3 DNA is TGTGCCAGCGGGAAGTGGAAAGAGACCCAGTACTTC.

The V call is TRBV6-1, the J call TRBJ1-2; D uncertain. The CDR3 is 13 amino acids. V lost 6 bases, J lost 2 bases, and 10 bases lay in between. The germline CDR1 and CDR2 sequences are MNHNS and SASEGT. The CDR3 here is CASRSSGNYGYTF. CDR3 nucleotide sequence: TGTGCCAGCAGATCCTCTGGGAACTATGGCTACACCTTC.

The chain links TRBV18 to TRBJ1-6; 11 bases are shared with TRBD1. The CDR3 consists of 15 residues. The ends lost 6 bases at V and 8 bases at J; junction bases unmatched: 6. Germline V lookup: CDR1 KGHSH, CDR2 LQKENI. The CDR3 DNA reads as TGTGCCAGCTCTTGGACAGGGGGCGAGGATTCACCCCTCCACTTT. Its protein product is CASSWTGGEDSPLHF. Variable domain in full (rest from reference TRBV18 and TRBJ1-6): NAGVMQNPRHLVRRRGQEARLRCSPMKGHSHVYWYRQLPEEGLKFMVYLQKENIIDESGMPKERFSAEFPKEGPSILRIQQVVRGDSAAYFCASSWTGGEDSPLHFGNGTRLTVT.

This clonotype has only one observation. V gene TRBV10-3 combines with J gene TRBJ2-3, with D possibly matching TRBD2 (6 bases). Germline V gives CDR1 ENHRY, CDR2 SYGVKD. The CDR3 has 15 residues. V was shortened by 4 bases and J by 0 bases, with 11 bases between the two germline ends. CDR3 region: CAISGGEISTDTQYF. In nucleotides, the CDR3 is TGTGCCATCAGTGGGGGGGAGATCAGCACAGATACGCAGTATTTT.

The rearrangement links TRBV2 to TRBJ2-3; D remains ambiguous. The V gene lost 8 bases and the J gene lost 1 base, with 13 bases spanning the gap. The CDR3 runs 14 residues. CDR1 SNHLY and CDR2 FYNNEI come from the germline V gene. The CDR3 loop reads CASGPGYRTDTQYF. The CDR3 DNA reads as TGTGCCAGCGGTCCGGGCTACCGCACAGATACGCAGTATTTT.

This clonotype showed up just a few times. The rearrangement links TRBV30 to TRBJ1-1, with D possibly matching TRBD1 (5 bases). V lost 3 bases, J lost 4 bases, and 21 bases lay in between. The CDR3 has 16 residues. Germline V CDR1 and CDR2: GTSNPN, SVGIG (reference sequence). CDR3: CAWSSGAKTWGTEAFF. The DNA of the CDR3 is TGTGCCTGGAGCAGTGGGGCGAAAACCTGGGGCACTGAAGCTTTCTTT. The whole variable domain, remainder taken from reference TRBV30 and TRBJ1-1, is SQTIHQWPATLVQPVGSPLSLECTVEGTSNPNLYWYRQAAGRGLQLLFYSVGIGQISSEVPQNLSASRPQDRQFILSSKKLLLSDSGFYLCAWSSGAKTWGTEAFFGQGTRLTVV.

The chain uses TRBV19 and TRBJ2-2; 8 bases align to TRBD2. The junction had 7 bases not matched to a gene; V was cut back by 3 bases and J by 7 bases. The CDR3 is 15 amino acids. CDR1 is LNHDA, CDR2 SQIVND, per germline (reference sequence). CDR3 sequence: CASSISSGWGGELFF. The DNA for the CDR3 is TGTGCCAGTAGTATCTCTAGCGGGTGGGGCGGGGAGCTGTTTTTT.

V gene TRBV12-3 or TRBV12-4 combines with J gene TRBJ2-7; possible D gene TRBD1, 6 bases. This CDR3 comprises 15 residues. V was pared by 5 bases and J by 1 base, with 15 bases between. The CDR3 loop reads CASSAPGHKSYEQYF. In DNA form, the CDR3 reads TGTGCCAGCAGTGCTCCGGGACATAAGTCCTACGAGCAGTACTTC.

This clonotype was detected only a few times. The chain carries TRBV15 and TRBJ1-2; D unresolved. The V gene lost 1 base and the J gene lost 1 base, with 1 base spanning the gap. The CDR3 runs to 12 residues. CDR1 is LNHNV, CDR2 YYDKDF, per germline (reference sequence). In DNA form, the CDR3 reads TGTGCCACCAGCAGAGTTAACTATGGCTACACCTTC. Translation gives CATSRVNYGYTF.